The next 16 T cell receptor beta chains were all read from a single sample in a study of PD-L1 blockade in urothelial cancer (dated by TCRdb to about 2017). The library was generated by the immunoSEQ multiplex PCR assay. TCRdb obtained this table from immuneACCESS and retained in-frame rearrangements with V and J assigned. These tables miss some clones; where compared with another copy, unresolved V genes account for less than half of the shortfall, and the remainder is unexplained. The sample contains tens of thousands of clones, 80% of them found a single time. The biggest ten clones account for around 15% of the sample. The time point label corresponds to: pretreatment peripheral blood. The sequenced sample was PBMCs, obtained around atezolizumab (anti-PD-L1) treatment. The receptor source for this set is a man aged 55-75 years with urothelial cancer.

Here the CDR3 DNA reads TGTGCCAGCAGCTTAGTGGGAGGAGGGCCGGTCGAGCAGTACTTC. Translated: CASSLVGGGPVEQYF. The chain employs TRBV7-2 and TRBJ2-7; D is perhaps TRBD2 (6 bases). Per the germline V gene, CDR1 is SGHTA and CDR2 is FQGNSA. The CDR3 runs to 15 residues. Between the trimmed V and J ends, which lost 1 base and 6 bases, there was a span of 16 bases.

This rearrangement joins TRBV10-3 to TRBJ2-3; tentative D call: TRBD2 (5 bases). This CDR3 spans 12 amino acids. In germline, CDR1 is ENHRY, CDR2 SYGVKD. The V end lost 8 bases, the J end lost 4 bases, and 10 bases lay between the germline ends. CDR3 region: CAIQTGADTQYF. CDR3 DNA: TGTGCCATCCAAACCGGGGCAGATACGCAGTATTTT.

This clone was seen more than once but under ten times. Written as DNA, the CDR3 is TGTGCCAGCAGCCCGCGGGGGCCTAATACTAATGAAAAACTGTTTTTT. Translating gives CASSPRGPNTNEKLFF. The V gene is TRBV28, the J gene TRBJ1-4; a possible D gene is TRBD1 (6 bases). The CDR3 extends over 16 amino acids. V was pared by 6 bases and J by 2 bases, with 16 bases between. The V gene's germline CDR1 is MDHEN and CDR2 SYDVKM.

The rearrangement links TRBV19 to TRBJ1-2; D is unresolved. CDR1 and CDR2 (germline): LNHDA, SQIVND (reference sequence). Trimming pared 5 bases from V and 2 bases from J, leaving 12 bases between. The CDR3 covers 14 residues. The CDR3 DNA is TGTGCCAGTAGTTTGGTGGCGGCGAACTATGGCTACACCTTC. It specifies CASSLVAANYGYTF.

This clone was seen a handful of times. CDR3 residues: CASSFPETSNSFF. The CDR3 coding sequence is TGTGCCAGCAGCTTTCCAGAGACTAGCAATTCGTTCTTC. This rearrangement joins TRBV7-8 to TRBJ2-1; 7 positions match TRBD2. This CDR3 has 13 amino acids. Germline CDR1 and CDR2: SGHVS and FQNEAQ. V lost 3 bases to trimming and J lost 15 bases; unmatched junction nucleotides: 11.

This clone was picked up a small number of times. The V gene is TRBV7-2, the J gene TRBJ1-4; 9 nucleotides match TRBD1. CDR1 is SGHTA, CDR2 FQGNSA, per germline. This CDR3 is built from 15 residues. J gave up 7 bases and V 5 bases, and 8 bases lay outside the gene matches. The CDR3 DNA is TGTGCCAGCAGCCCTCGACAGGGGGTTAGTGAAAAACTGTTTTTT. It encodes CASSPRQGVSEKLFF.

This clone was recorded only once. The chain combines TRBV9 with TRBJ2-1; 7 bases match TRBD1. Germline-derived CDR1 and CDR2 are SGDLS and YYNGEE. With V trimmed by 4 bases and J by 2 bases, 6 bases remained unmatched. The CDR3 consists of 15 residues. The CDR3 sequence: CASSSGQFTYNEQFF. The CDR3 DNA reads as TGTGCCAGCAGCTCGGGACAGTTCACCTACAATGAGCAGTTCTTC.

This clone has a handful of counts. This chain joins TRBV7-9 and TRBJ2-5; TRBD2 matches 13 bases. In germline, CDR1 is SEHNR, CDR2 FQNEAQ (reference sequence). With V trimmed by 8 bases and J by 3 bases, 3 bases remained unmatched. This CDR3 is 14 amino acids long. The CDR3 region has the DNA TGTGCCAGCTGGACTAGCGGGAGAAAAGAGACCCAGTACTTC. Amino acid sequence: CASWTSGRKETQYF.

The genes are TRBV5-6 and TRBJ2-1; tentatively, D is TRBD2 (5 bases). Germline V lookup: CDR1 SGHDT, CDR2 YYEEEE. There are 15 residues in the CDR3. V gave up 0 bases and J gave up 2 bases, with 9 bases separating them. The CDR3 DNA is TGTGCCAGCAGCTTGGCTGGGAGTCCCTACAATGAGCAGTTCTTC. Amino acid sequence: CASSLAGSPYNEQFF.

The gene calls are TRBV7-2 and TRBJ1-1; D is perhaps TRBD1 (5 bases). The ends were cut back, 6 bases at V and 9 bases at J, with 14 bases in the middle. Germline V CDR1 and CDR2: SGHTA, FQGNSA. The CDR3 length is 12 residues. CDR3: CASRWTGTQAFF. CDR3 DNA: TGTGCCAGCAGGTGGACGGGGACTCAAGCTTTCTTT.

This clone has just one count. The CDR3 DNA sequence: TGTGCCACCAGCGGAGGGGACAGATCTAATCAGCCCCAGCATTTT. This encodes CATSGGDRSNQPQHF. The chain employs TRBV15 and TRBJ1-5; 7 bases are shared with TRBD1. This CDR3 is built from 15 residues. Germline CDR1 and CDR2: LNHNV and YYDKDF (reference sequence). V lost 5 bases to trimming and J lost 4 bases; unmatched junction nucleotides: 8.

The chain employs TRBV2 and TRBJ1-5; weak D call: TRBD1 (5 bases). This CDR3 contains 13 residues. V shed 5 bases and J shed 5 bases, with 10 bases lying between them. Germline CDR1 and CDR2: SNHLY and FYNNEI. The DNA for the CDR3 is TGTGCCAGCAGTAGTGACAGAGATCAGCCCCAGCATTTT. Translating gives CASSSDRDQPQHF.

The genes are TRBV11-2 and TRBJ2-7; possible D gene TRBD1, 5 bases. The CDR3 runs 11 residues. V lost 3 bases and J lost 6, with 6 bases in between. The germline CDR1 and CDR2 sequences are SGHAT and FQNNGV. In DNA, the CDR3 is TGTGCCAGCAGCTTCGACAGCGAGCAGTACTTC. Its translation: CASSFDSEQYF.

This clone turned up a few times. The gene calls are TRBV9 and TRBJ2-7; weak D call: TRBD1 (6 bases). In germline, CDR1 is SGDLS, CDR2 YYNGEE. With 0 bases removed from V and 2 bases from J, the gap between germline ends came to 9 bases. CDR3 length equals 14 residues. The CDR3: CASSVGGGPYEQYF. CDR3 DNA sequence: TGTGCCAGCAGCGTAGGAGGGGGTCCCTACGAGCAGTACTTC.

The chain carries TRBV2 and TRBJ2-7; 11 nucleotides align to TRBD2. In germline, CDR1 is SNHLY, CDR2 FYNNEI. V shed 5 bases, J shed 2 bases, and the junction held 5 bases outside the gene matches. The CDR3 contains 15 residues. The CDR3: CASSLGLAAAYEQYF. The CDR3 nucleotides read TGTGCCAGCAGTTTGGGACTAGCGGCGGCCTACGAGCAGTACTTC.

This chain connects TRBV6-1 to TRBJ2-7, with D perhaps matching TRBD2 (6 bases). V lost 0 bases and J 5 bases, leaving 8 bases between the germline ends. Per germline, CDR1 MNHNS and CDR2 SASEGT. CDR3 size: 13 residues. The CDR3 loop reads CASSEAPGDEQYF. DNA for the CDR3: TGTGCCAGCAGTGAAGCCCCGGGGGACGAGCAGTACTTC.